One T cell receptor beta chain is described in this entry. What it recognizes is unknown. The record originates from a study of response to subunit inactivated influenza vaccine. TCRdb redid the calling of the RT-PCR reads with MiXCR, one entry per CDR3 protein. Altogether about 480,000 distinct CDR3 sequences are present, about an eighth being singletons, with the ten largest covering less than 15%. Germline V lookup: CDR1 LGHDT, CDR2 YNNKEL (reference sequence). V gave up 5 bases and J gave up 8 bases, with 13 bases separating them. The CDR3 runs 13 residues. Study results and limitations: Only a handful of new T cells, the authors suggested, are recruited with each seasonal influenza vaccination.

Material: PBMCs from blood, obtained about 6 weeks after vaccination. V gene TRBV3-1 combines with J gene TRBJ2-1; D is perhaps TRBD2 (6 bases). The sequence came from a man in his fifties who received an inactivated influenza vaccine. Here the CDR3 reads CASSAGGVHEQFF. Here the CDR3 DNA reads TGTGCCAGCAGCGCAGGAGGGGTCCATGAGCAGTTCTTC.